The entry below describes one T cell receptor (beta chain). Its antigen is not known. Isolated RNA was reverse transcribed into cDNA used as the sequencing template. Sequencing used immunoSEQ multiplex PCR; TCRdb keeps in-frame clones, though not all of them. The repertoire consists of about 130,000 clones, with roughly 61% occurring once and the leading ten covering roughly 4.5%. Both peripheral blood and punch biopsies of lesional scalp skin were obtained from patients who had alopecia areata. This sample is part of a study of CD8+ T cells in alopecia areata. This CDR3 region has 15 residues. CDR1 is SGHRS, CDR2 YFSETQ, per germline. The junction had 6 bases not matched to a gene; V was cut back by 2 bases and J by 6 bases. Regarding the study as a whole: Patients shared TCRs less clearly than mice did, possibly owing to HLA. Scalp sample data also include resident alphabeta T cells from normal skin.

This specimen was CD4+ T cells sorted from blood, taken at week 0. The sequence was obtained from a human donor with alopecia areata. V is TRBV5-1 and J is TRBJ2-1; 9 nucleotides agree with TRBD1. The CDR3, as DNA: TGCGCCAGCAGCTTCCGGGACAGGGATAGCAATGAGCAGTTCTTC. Its translation: CASSFRDRDSNEQFF.